This TCR beta chain appears in the sequencing data of a study of blood T cells in healthy people across ages. Points from the study as a whole: In older individuals, TCR beta diversity per million T cells was lower, falling roughly linearly with age. PBMCs went unsorted, and a conclusive naive versus antigen-experienced comparison was therefore prevented. The long-lived group displayed more naive CD4+ cells, plus higher diversity, than the aged donors did.

The germline V gene encodes CDR1 SNHLY and CDR2 FYNNEI. The germline V and J ends were trimmed by 7 bases and 4 bases, with 13 bases remaining between them. CDR3 length: 13 amino acids. The second PCR ran roughly 7 to 11 cycles with a sample-barcoded 5' primer and J-beta primers. One entry per CDR3 protein, called by TCRdb with MiXCR from the 5' RACE reads. Of over 950,000 distinct CDR3 sequences listed, 35% to 45% were seen once; the top ten hold over 10%. On this clonotype itself: Antigen unknown.

Approximately 9.1 milliliters was the volume of peripheral blood drawn from each donor. This chain links TRBV2 with TRBJ2-5; D remains unclear. The receptor's source is a young man in good health. Sequencing used blood. The chain's CDR3 is CASNIRTVETQYF. The CDR3 DNA sequence: TGTGCCAGCAATATCCGGACCGTAGAGACCCAGTACTTC.